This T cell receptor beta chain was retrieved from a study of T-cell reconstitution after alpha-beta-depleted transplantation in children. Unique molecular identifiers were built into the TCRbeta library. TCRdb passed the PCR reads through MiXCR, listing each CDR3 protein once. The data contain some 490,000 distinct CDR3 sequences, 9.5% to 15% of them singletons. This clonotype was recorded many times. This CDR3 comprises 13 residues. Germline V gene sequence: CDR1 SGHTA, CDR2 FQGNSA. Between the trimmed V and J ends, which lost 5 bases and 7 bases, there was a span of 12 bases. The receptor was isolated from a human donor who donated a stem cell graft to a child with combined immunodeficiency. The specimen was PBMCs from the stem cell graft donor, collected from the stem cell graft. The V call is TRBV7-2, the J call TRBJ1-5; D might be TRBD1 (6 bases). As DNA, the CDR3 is TGTGCCAGCAGCATAAGGGGGGAGCAGCCCCAGCATTTT. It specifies CASSIRGEQPQHF. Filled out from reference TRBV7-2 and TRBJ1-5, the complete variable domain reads GAGVSQSPSNKVTEKGKDVELRCDPISGHTALYWYRQSLGQGLEFLIYFQGNSAPDKSGLPSDRFSAERTGGSVSTLTIQRTQQEDSAVYLCASSIRGEQPQHFGDGTRLSIL.